The source of this T cell receptor (beta chain) is a study of blood T cell repertoires in COVID-19. The CDR3 extends over 15 amino acids. Germline assignment: CDR1 MDHEN and CDR2 SYDVKM. V dropped 4 bases and J dropped 0; count of bases not matched to a gene: 4. The repertoire was sequenced with immunoSEQ multiplex PCR; TCRdb's copy has only in-frame clones and lacks some. The sample has some 220,000 clones; approximately 83% are singletons. Sequenced: peripheral blood. The source is a human donor in a cohort sampled during active COVID-19. The chain carries TRBV28 and TRBJ2-3, with TRBD2 matching 7 bases. CDR3 bases: TGTGCCAGCAGTTCTAGCGGCTTCAGCACAGATACGCAGTATTTT. Its protein product is CASSSSGFSTDTQYF. Variable domain in full (rest from reference TRBV28 and TRBJ2-3): DVKVTQSSRYLVKRTGEKVFLECVQDMDHENMFWYRQDPGLGLRLIYFSYDVKMKEKGDIPEGYSVSREKKERFSLILESASTNQTSMYLCASSSSGFSTDTQYFGPGTRLTVL.